These 17 T cell receptor beta chains share one sample of origin, sequenced in a study of technical replicates of blood from a handful of donors. The protocol was immunoSEQ multiplex PCR, while the TCRdb copy is restricted to in-frame clones and leaves out a portion. The sample records more than 65,000 clones, almost 96% being singletons. Source material: T cells isolated from PBMCs. All receptors derive from a human donor in good health.

The chain carries TRBV5-8 and TRBJ2-1, with 7 bases identical to TRBD2. The CDR3 extends over 14 amino acids. The V gene end was trimmed by 0 bases and the J gene end by 8 bases; junction bases not matched to a gene: 5. Germline V gene lookup returns CDR1 SGHTS and CDR2 YDEGEE. CDR3 in amino acids: CASSLGWEGHEQFF. For the CDR3, the DNA is TGTGCCAGCAGCTTGGGGTGGGAGGGCCATGAGCAGTTCTTC. Full variable domain (remainder filled in from reference TRBV5-8 and TRBJ2-1): EAGVTQSPTHLIKTRGQQATLRCSPISGHTSVYWYQQALGLGLQFLLWYDEGEERNRGNFPPRFSGRQFPNYSSELNVNALELEDSALYLCASSLGWEGHEQFFGPGTRLTVL.

CDR3 nucleotides: TGTGCCAGCAGCGTGGGACAGGGGAACTATGGCTACACCTTC. It yields the protein CASSVGQGNYGYTF. V gene TRBV7-9 combines with J gene TRBJ1-2; 10 nucleotides match TRBD1. CDR1 and CDR2 from the germline V gene are SEHNR and FQNEAQ (reference sequence). CDR3 size: 14 residues. V shed 5 bases and J 2 bases; nucleotides not matched to a gene: 2.

This clone appeared a single time. The chain joins TRBV27 to TRBJ2-3; 7 nucleotides line up with TRBD2. V trimming: 3 bases; J trimming: 4 bases; junction bases outside the gene matches: 4. Germline CDR1 is MNHEY and CDR2 is SMNVEV (reference sequence). This CDR3 comprises 14 residues. The CDR3 sequence: CASSFAGVPDTQYF. CDR3 coding DNA: TGTGCCAGCAGTTTCGCGGGAGTCCCAGATACGCAGTATTTT.

The chain uses TRBV6-4 and TRBJ2-1; 8 nucleotides line up with TRBD2. V lost 4 bases and J lost 4; bases outside the gene matches: 6. The CDR3 sequence is 15 residues long. Germline loops: CDR1 MRHNA, CDR2 SNTAGT. In DNA, the CDR3 is TGTGCCAGCAGTGTCCTAGCGGGCTCTTACAATGAGCAGTTCTTC. It translates to CASSVLAGSYNEQFF.

Written as DNA, the CDR3 is TGTGCCAGCGGAGCGGAAACTAGCACAGATACGCAGTATTTT. It translates to CASGAETSTDTQYF. The V call is TRBV2, the J call TRBJ2-3; perhaps TRBD2 as D (5 bases). V was pared by 8 bases and J by 0 bases, with 12 bases between. Germline values: CDR1 SNHLY, CDR2 FYNNEI. This CDR3 contains 14 residues.

The chain recombines TRBV29-1 with TRBJ2-1, with D unclear. This CDR3 is built from 13 residues. V shed 6 bases and J shed 1 base, with 10 bases lying between them. Germline CDR1 and CDR2: SQVTM and ANQGSEA. Here the CDR3 reads CSVKLPSYNEQFF. For the CDR3, the DNA is TGCAGCGTGAAACTCCCATCCTACAATGAGCAGTTCTTC.

The chain combines TRBV27 with TRBJ1-5; no definite D call. Germline CDR1 reads MNHEY; CDR2 reads SMNVEV (reference sequence). Trimming took off 4 bases at V and 1 base at J, with 8 bases between the two ends. This CDR3 has 14 amino acids. The CDR3 bases are TGTGCCAGCAGTTACAGTCCAAGCAATCAGCCCCAGCATTTT. Protein: CASSYSPSNQPQHF.

The CDR3 reads CASSLCLGTSGRAEDEQYF. CDR3 DNA sequence: TGTGCCAGCAGTTTATGCCTGGGGACTAGCGGGAGGGCCGAAGACGAGCAGTACTTC. The J gene is TRBJ2-7, the V gene TRBV28; 16 nucleotides align to TRBD2. Germline-derived CDR1 and CDR2 are MDHEN and SYDVKM. The CDR3 sequence is 19 residues long. V lost 0 bases, J lost 5 bases, and 10 bases stayed unmatched.

The chain joins TRBV7-9 to TRBJ2-1; D is uncertain. The germline V and J ends were trimmed by 5 bases and 14 bases, with 19 bases remaining between them. Germline V gene data show CDR1 as SEHNR and CDR2 as FQNEAQ (reference sequence). There are 13 residues in the CDR3. CDR3 nucleotide sequence: TGTGCCAGCAGCGAAGACTCACGACTCCCCAAGTTCTTC. Amino acids: CASSEDSRLPKFF.

V is TRBV10-3 and J is TRBJ2-7; TRBD1 matches at 7 bases. Per germline, CDR1 ENHRY and CDR2 SYGVKD. This CDR3 contains 14 residues. With 9 bases clipped from V and 1 base from J, the junction kept 9 bases outside the gene matches. DNA of the CDR3: TGTGCCATGCGGGCCCAGGGGGAATCCTACGAGCAGTACTTC. Encoded protein: CAMRAQGESYEQYF.

V is TRBV19 and J is TRBJ1-3, with D maybe TRBD1 (5 bases). Germline V gene sequence: CDR1 LNHDA, CDR2 SQIVND (reference sequence). The V end was cut by 6 bases, the J end by 0 bases, with 9 bases between. The CDR3 totals 14 residues. This CDR3 is CASSGHGSGNTIYF. In nucleotides, the CDR3 is TGTGCCAGTAGCGGACATGGCTCTGGAAACACCATATATTTT.

The chain's CDR3 is CSASWGAQYF. In nucleotides, the CDR3 is TGCAGTGCTAGTTGGGGAGCTCAGTACTTC. The J gene is TRBJ2-5, the V gene TRBV20-1, with D perhaps matching TRBD2 (5 bases). CDR3 length equals 10 residues. Trimming removed 3 bases from V and 11 bases from J, with 10 bases in between. CDR1 is DFQATT, CDR2 SNEGSKA, per germline (reference sequence).

V is TRBV27 and J is TRBJ2-1, with 8 bases fitting TRBD2. The trim removed 5 bases at V and 6 bases at J, leaving 9 bases unmatched. The CDR3 covers 15 residues. Germline assignment: CDR1 MNHEY and CDR2 SMNVEV (reference sequence). The CDR3 nucleotides are TGTGCCAGCAGTCCCCGGGGGACTAGTCCCAATGAGCAGTTCTTC. Translated: CASSPRGTSPNEQFF.

The genes are TRBV10-3 and TRBJ2-1, with 7 bases fitting TRBD2. Germline lookup yields CDR1 ENHRY and CDR2 SYGVKD. With V trimmed by 8 bases and J by 10 bases, 11 bases remained unmatched. The CDR3 loop spans 13 amino acids. Written as DNA, the CDR3 is TGTGCCATCTCCGCGGGAGAACAAGAGGAGCAGTTCTTC. Its protein is CAISAGEQEEQFF.

The V call is TRBV9, the J call TRBJ2-7, with TRBD1 identical over 9 bases. Germline-derived CDR1 and CDR2 are SGDLS and YYNGEE. The CDR3 has 15 residues. V shed 1 base, J shed 0 bases, and the junction held 2 bases outside the gene matches. CDR3 DNA: TGTGCCAGCAGCGTATCGGGACAGGGCTCCTACGAGCAGTACTTC. Its protein product is CASSVSGQGSYEQYF.

The V and J genes are TRBV2 and TRBJ2-7; 9 bases fit TRBD2. CDR1 is SNHLY, CDR2 FYNNEI, per germline. V trimming: 3 bases; J trimming: 6 bases; junction bases outside the gene matches: 6. This CDR3 has 14 amino acids. CDR3 sequence (DNA): TGTGCCAGCAGTGAGGGAGCGGGAGGCTCCGAGCAGTACTTC. Its protein is CASSEGAGGSEQYF. The entire variable domain, with the rest obtained from reference TRBV2 and TRBJ2-7, is as follows: EPEVTQTPSHQVTQMGQEVILRCVPISNHLYFYWYRQILGQKVEFLVSFYNNEISEKSEIFDDQFSVERPDGSNFTLKIRSTKLEDSAMYFCASSEGAGGSEQYFGPGTRLTVT.

The chain joins TRBV11-3 to TRBJ1-4, with D tentatively TRBD1 (5 bases). Germline values: CDR1 SGHNT, CDR2 YENEEA. V gave up 3 bases and J gave up 5 bases, with 10 bases separating them. The CDR3 spans 14 residues. The CDR3 region has the DNA TGTGCCAGCAGCTTTGAACAGGACAATGAAAAACTGTTTTTT. Amino acids: CASSFEQDNEKLFF.